A selection of T cell receptor beta chains follows, all from one sample in a study of blood T cell repertoires in COVID-19. Sequenced by immunoSEQ multiplex PCR; TCRdb stores in-frame clones only, minus some. Here the sample spans roughly 250,000 clones, over 90% being singletons. Source material: peripheral blood. The receptors derive from a man in his thirties or forties with COVID-19, enrolled during active disease. CDR3s include the opening cysteine and the closing phenylalanine or tryptophan. The D gene is left open where the match is weak. The size of a clone is reported for some rows only, either as once, few or many, or as a class for expanded clones.

TRBV7-9	TRBJ2-7	-	-	TGTGCCAGCATGCGACAGGAAATCTCCTACGAGCAGTACTTC	CASMRQEISYEQYF
TRBV9	TRBJ2-2	-	-	TGTGCCAGCAGCTTGGGGCTAGATGACACCGGGGAGCTGTTTTTT	CASSLGLDDTGELFF
TRBV5-1	TRBJ2-5	-	-	TGCGCCAGCAGCTTGTCGGCGGGGGCCGGGGAGACCCAGTACTTC	CASSLSAGAGETQYF
TRBV5-4	TRBJ2-5	TRBD2	-	TGTGCCAGCAGCTTGGGCCTAGCGGGGGGGCATGGTCAAGAGACCCAGTACTTC	CASSLGLAGGHGQETQYF
TRBV11-2	TRBJ2-3	TRBD2	-	TGTGCCAGCAGCCCCCCTAGCGGGGGGTTGGATACGCAGTATTTT	CASSPPSGGLDTQYF
TRBV7-7	TRBJ2-5	-	many	TGTGCCAGCGGAAGGGGAGAGACCCAGTACTTC	CASGRGETQYF
TRBV4-1	TRBJ1-1	TRBD1	-	TGCGCCAGCAGCCAATTGAGGGTCCAGGGGGCGCAAGGCACTGAAGCTTTCTTT	CASSQLRVQGAQGTEAFF
TRBV12-5	TRBJ2-5	-	-	TGTGCTAGTGGTTTGGATAGGGGCAGCGAGACCCAGTACTTC	CASGLDRGSETQYF
TRBV18	TRBJ2-5	-	-	TGTGCCAGCTCACCAGGGCCCCTCGGGGTGGGGAAGACCCAGTACTTC	CASSPGPLGVGKTQYF
TRBV5-3	TRBJ1-2	-	-	TGTGCCAGAAGCTACAGAAGTGGTGATGGCTACACCTTC	CARSYRSGDGYTF
TRBV5-1	TRBJ2-7	-	-	TGCGCCAGCAGCTTGGGGGGGCAGCGACAAACCTACGAGCAGTACTTC	CASSLGGQRQTYEQYF
TRBV7-9	TRBJ2-4	TRBD1	-	TGTGCCAGCAGTTCCGGACAGGGGGCGACCAAAAACATTCAGTACTTC	CASSSGQGATKNIQYF
TRBV10-2	TRBJ1-5	-	-	TGCGCCAGCAGTGGACACAATCAGCCCCAGCATTTT	CASSGHNQPQHF
TRBV6-1	TRBJ2-1	TRBD1	-	TGTGCCAGCAGTGAGGACAGGGTGTCCTACAATGAGCAGTTCTTC	CASSEDRVSYNEQFF
TRBV6-5	TRBJ1-1	TRBD1	-	TGTGCCAGCAGTTTGGACAGGGGAAAGGACACTGAAGCTTTCTTT	CASSLDRGKDTEAFF
TRBV20-1	TRBJ1-2	-	-	TGCAGTGCTAGAGATCCCGAGGGCTACACCTTC	CSARDPEGYTF
TRBV7-3	TRBJ2-1	TRBD2	-	TGTGCCAGCAGCTTATCAGCTAGCGGGGGATACAATGAGCAGTTCTTC	CASSLSASGGYNEQFF
TRBV11-2	TRBJ2-2	TRBD2	-	TGTGCCAGCAGCCGCGGACTAGCGGAGGGGAACACCGGGGAGCTGTTTTTT	CASSRGLAEGNTGELFF
TRBV3-1/TRBV3-2	TRBJ1-6	-	-	TGTGCCAGCAGCCTGGACAGAAATAATTCACCCCTCCACTTT	CASSLDRNNSPLHF
TRBV9	TRBJ2-3	TRBD2	-	TGTGCCAGCAGCGTAGCGGGTAGCGGGGGGGTAGCTACGCAGTATTTT	CASSVAGSGGVATQYF
TRBV2	TRBJ1-2	TRBD1	-	TGTGCCAGCAGTGAGACAGGGGAGGGTGGCTACACCTTC	CASSETGEGGYTF
TRBV6-1	TRBJ2-5	TRBD2	few	TGTGCCAGCAGTGACGGACTAGCGGAACAAGAGACCCAGTACTTC	CASSDGLAEQETQYF
TRBV5-1	TRBJ1-6	TRBD1	-	TGCGCCAGTTTTTGGGACAGGTCCAAAAAATCACCCCTCCACTTT	CASFWDRSKKSPLHF
TRBV12-3/TRBV12-4	TRBJ1-1	-	-	TGTGCCAGCAAGCTGAACACTGAAGCTTTCTTT	CASKLNTEAFF
TRBV29-1	TRBJ2-1	TRBD1	-	TGCAGCGCCGAAGACAGGGGGTCTTACAATGAGCAGTTCTTC	CSAEDRGSYNEQFF
TRBV29-1	TRBJ1-5	TRBD1	-	TGCAGCGTGGCAGGGGGTCCTAATCAGCCCCAGCATTTT	CSVAGGPNQPQHF
TRBV6-5	TRBJ1-4	-	-	TGTGCCAGCAGGACGGGTGAAAAACTGTTTTTT	CASRTGEKLFF
TRBV6-5	TRBJ1-2	-	-	TGTGCCAGCACCCCTACCATCGGTTATGGCTACACCTTC	CASTPTIGYGYTF
TRBV6-4	TRBJ1-5	-	-	TGTGCCAGCAGTCGTACTTCTGACAGGAATCAGCCCCAGCATTTT	CASSRTSDRNQPQHF
TRBV6-5	TRBJ2-7	-	-	TGTGCCAGCAGTACCCCGGGAGCCAGCTCCTACGAGCAGTACTTC	CASSTPGASSYEQYF
TRBV6-6	TRBJ1-2	TRBD1	-	TGTGCCAGCAGTCCAACAGGGGGCTATGGCTACACCTTC	CASSPTGGYGYTF
TRBV5-6	TRBJ1-1	-	once	TGTGCCAGCAGCTTGGTTGCTGGGTGGGAGGGCACTGAAGCTTTCTTT	CASSLVAGWEGTEAFF
TRBV5-1	TRBJ1-1	TRBD1	-	TGCGCCAGCAGCTTTGAGGGGGCGCGAACTGAAGCTTTCTTT	CASSFEGARTEAFF
TRBV2	TRBJ2-5	-	-	TGTGCCAGCAGTGGGGGCTCAGAGACCCAGTACTTC	CASSGGSETQYF
TRBV6-5	TRBJ1-1	-	-	TGTGCCAGCAAAGAACAGGGGAACACTGAAGCTTTCTTT	CASKEQGNTEAFF
TRBV14	TRBJ1-6	-	-	TGTGCCAGCAGCCAAGTTCAGGGATTTGCCCTCCACTTT	CASSQVQGFALHF
TRBV27	TRBJ2-1	TRBD2	-	TGTGCCAGCAGGACTAGCGGGGGACTCTCCTACAATGAGCAGTTCTTC	CASRTSGGLSYNEQFF
TRBV2	TRBJ2-7	-	few	TGTGCCAGCAGTGAAGCGACTAGAACCCCCGGGTACGAGCAGTACTTC	CASSEATRTPGYEQYF
TRBV2	TRBJ2-3	-	-	TGTGCCAGCAGCGCAAACAGGGCAGACACAGATACGCAGTATTTT	CASSANRADTDTQYF
TRBV5-1	TRBJ1-3	-	-	TGCGCCAGCAGCTTGGGAGCAGGTTCAGGAAACACCATATATTTT	CASSLGAGSGNTIYF
TRBV21-1	TRBJ2-2	-	-	TGTGCCATTGCTACGACTCGCGGGGGGGCAGATACCGGGGAGCTGTTTTTT	CAIATTRGGADTGELFF
TRBV6-6	TRBJ2-7	TRBD2	once	TGTGCCAGCAGCCTAGCGGGGGGCTACGAGCAGTACTTC	CASSLAGGYEQYF
TRBV18	TRBJ2-7	-	-	TGTGCCAGCTCACCAAGCACAGGCAGGGGAAGTACCTACGAGCAGTACTTC	CASSPSTGRGSTYEQYF
TRBV4-1	TRBJ1-5	-	-	TGCGCCAGCAGCCAAGATCCGGGGTACCTTAGCAATCAGCCCCAGCATTTT	CASSQDPGYLSNQPQHF
TRBV28	TRBJ2-7	TRBD1	-	TGTGCCAGCAGAGGGGGCAGGGATAGGTACGAGCAGTACTTC	CASRGGRDRYEQYF
TRBV5-1	TRBJ2-7	TRBD2	-	TGCGCCAGCAGCTTGGCACCTAGCGGGGGGTTCAGCTCCTACGAGCAGTACTTC	CASSLAPSGGFSSYEQYF
TRBV4-1	TRBJ1-2	TRBD1	-	TGCGCCAGCAGCCAAGATACAGAGACAGGGTCGTACGGCTACACCTTC	CASSQDTETGSYGYTF